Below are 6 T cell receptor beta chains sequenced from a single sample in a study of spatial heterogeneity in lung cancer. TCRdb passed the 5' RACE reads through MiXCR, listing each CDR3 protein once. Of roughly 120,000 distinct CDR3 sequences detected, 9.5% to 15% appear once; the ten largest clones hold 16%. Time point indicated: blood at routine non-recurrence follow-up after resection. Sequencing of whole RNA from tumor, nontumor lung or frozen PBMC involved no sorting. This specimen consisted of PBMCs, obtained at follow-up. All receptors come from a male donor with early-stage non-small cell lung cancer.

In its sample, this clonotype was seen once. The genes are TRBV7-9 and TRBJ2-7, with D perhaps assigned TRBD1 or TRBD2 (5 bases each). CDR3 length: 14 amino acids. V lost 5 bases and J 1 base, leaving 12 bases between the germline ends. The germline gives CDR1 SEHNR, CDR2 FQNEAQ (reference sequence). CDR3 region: CASSPEGESYEQYF. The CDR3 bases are TGTGCCAGCAGCCCGGAAGGGGAGTCCTACGAGCAGTACTTC.

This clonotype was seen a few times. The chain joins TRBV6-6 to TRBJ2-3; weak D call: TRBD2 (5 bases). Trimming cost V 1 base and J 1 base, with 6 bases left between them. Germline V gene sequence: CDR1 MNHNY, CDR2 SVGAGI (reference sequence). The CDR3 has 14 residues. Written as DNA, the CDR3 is TGTGCCAGCAGTTACTTGGAGGGCACAGATACGCAGTATTTT. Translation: CASSYLEGTDTQYF.

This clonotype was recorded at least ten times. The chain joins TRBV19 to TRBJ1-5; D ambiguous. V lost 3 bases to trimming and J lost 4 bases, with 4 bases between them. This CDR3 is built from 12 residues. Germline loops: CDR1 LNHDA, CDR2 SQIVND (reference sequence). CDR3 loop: CASSMLNQPQHF. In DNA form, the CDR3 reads TGTGCCAGTAGTATGTTGAATCAGCCCCAGCATTTT. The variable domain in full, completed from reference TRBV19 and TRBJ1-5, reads DGGITQSPKYLFRKEGQNVTLSCEQNLNHDAMYWYRQDPGQGLRLIYYSQIVNDFQKGDIAEGYSVSREKKESFPLTVTSAQKNPTAFYLCASSMLNQPQHFGDGTRLSIL.

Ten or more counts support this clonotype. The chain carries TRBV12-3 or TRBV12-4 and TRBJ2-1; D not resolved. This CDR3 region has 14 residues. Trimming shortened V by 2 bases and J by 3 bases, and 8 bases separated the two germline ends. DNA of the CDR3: TGTGCCAGCAGTTTAAAGCACGGCTACAATGAGCAGTTCTTC. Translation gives CASSLKHGYNEQFF.

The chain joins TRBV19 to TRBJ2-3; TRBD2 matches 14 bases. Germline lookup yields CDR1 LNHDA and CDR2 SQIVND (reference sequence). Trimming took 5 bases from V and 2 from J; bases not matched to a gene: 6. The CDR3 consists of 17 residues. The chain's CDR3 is CASSAGLAGGATDTQYF. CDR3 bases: TGTGCCAGTAGTGCCGGACTAGCGGGGGGCGCCACAGATACGCAGTATTTT.

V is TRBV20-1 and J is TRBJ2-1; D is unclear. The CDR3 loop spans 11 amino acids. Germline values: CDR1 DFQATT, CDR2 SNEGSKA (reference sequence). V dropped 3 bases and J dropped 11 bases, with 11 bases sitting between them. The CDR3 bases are TGCAGTGCTAGTTTACAAGATCAGCAGTTCTTC. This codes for CSASLQDQQFF.